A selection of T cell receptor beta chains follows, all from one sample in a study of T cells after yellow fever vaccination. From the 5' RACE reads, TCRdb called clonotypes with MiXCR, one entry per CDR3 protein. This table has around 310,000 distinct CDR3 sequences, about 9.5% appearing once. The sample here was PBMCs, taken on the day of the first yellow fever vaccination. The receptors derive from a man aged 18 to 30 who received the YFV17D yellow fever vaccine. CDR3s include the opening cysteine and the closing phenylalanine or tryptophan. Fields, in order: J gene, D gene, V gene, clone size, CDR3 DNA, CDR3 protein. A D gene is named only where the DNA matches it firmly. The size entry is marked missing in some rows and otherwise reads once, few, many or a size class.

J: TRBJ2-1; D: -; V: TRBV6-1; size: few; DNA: TGTGCCAGCAGTATAGACCCCTTCTCCTACAATGAGCAGTTCTTC; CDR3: CASSIDPFSYNEQFF
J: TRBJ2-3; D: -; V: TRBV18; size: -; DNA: TGTGCCAGCTCAGCCCTGGGGCCGAGGTCGGATACGCAGTATTTT; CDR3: CASSALGPRSDTQYF
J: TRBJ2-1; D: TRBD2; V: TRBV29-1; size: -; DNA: TGCAGCGTGGACGCTAGCGGGGGGTACAATGAGCAGTTCTTC; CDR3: CSVDASGGYNEQFF
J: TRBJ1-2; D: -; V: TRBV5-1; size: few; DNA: TGCGCCAGCAGCTTGGCCGCCAGCAACTATGGCTACACCTTC; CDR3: CASSLAASNYGYTF
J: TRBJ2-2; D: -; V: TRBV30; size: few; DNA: TGTGCCTGGATGGTACACTTGACCGGGGAGCTGTTTTTT; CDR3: CAWMVHLTGELFF
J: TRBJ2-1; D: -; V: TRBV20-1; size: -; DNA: TGCAGTGCACCCTTCGGAGGGGGTGAGCAGTTCTTC; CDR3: CSAPFGGGEQFF
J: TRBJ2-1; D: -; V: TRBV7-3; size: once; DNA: TGTGCCAGCAGCTTGGGGAACGGTGAGCAGTTCTTC; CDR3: CASSLGNGEQFF
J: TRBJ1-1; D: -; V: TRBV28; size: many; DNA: TGTGCCAGCAGTTTATCCAGGGAGGGGGCTTTCTTT; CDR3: CASSLSREGAFF
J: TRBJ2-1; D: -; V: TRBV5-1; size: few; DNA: TGCGCCAGCAGACGTACAGGGACGCGGGAAAACAATGAGCAGTTCTTC; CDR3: CASRRTGTRENNEQFF
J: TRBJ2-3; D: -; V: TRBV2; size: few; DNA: TGTGCCAGCAGTGAAGAGGGTAGCCCCACAGATACGCAGTATTTT; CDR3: CASSEEGSPTDTQYF